Reported below is one T cell receptor beta chain. Only in-frame clones appear in the TCRdb table, and some are missing; sequencing was by immunoSEQ multiplex PCR. Here the sample spans about 120,000 clones, more than 75% being singletons. The sample is drawn from a study of cytomegalovirus exposure and HLA in healthy donors. Study-level information: The roughly 130 validation repertoires, a later analysis reported, used the same platform as the approximately 730 repertoires from the first cohort.

The TCR sequence derives from a woman aged 30 to 39 in good health and CMV-seronegative. Sequencing was carried out using PBMCs.

The CDR3 DNA is TGTGCTAGCTGGGGGGGGGTGGACGAGCAGTACTTC. Translated, it gives CASWGGVDEQYF. This rearrangement joins TRBV12-5 to TRBJ2-7; 7 bases align to TRBD2. Germline values: CDR1 LGHNT, CDR2 FRNRAP. The CDR3 has 12 residues. The V and J ends lost 9 bases and 5 bases, in that order; junction bases with no gene match: 7.